The source of this T cell receptor beta chain is a study of response to subunit inactivated influenza vaccine. This clonotype came up a few times. As yet, its antigen is unknown. The junction departs from germline at one end; a sequencing error may be responsible. MiXCR, applied by TCRdb to the RT-PCR reads, yields one record per CDR3 protein. The sample contains 530,000 or so distinct CDR3 sequences, 14% of which appear only once. Study findings and constraints: Few additional T cells are recruited per seasonal influenza vaccination, authors suggested.

This CDR3 has 12 residues. V usage is TRBV12-3 or TRBV12-4 and J usage is TRBJ2-5, with 9 bases that match TRBD1. The clonotype was recovered from a man aged 45-65 years who received an inactivated influenza vaccine. The sample here was PBMCs from blood, taken 11 to 12 days after vaccination. CDR3 protein: CASSSTGTGRNF. CDR3 DNA: TGTGCCAGCAGTTCCACCGGGACAGGGAGGAACTTC.